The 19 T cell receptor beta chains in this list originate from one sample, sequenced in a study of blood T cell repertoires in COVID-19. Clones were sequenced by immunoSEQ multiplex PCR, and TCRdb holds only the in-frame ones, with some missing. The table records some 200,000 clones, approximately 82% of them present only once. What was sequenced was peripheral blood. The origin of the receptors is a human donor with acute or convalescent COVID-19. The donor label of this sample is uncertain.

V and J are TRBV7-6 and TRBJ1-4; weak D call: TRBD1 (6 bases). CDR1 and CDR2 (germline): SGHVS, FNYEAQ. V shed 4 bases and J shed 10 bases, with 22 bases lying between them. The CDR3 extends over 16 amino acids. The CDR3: CASSSATTGRRVKLFF. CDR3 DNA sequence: TGTGCCAGCAGCTCAGCAACGACAGGCCGTCGGGTAAAACTGTTTTTT.

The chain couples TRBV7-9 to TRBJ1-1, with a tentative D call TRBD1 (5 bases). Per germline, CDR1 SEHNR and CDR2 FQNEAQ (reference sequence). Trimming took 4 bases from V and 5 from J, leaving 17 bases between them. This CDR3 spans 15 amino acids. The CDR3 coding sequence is TGTGCCAGCAGCTCCTTCTCGGTGGGGGGTACTGAAGCTTTCTTT. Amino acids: CASSSFSVGGTEAFF.

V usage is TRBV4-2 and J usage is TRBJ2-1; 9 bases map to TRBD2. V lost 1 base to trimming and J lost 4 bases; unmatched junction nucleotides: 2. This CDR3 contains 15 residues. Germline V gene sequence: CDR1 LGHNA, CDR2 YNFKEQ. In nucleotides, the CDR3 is TGTGCCAGCAGCCAAGGAGCGGGGGGATACAATGAGCAGTTCTTC. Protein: CASSQGAGGYNEQFF.

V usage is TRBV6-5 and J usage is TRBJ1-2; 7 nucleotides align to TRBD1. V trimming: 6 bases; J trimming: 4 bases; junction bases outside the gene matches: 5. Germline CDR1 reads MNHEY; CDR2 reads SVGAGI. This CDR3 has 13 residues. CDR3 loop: CASSQSGGYGYTF. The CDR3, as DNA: TGTGCCAGCAGCCAATCAGGGGGCTATGGCTACACCTTC.

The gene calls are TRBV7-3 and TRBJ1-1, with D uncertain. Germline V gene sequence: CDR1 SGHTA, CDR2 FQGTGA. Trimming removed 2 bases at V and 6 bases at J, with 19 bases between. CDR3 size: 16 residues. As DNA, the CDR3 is TGTGCCAGCAGCTTATTTCCCAGTCTGGCCGGGGCTGAAGCTTTCTTT. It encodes CASSLFPSLAGAEAFF.

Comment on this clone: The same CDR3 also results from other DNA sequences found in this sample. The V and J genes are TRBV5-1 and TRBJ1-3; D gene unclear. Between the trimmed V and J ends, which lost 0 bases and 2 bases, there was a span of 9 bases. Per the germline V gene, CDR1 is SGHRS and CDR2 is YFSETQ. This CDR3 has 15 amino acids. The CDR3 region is CASSLAGRAGNTIYF. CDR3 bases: TGCGCCAGCAGCTTGGCCGGGAGGGCTGGAAACACCATATATTTT.

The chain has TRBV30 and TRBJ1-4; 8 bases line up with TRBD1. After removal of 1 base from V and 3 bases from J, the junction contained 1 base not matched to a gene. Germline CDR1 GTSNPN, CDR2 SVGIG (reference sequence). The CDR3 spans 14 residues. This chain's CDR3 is CAWSAQGANEKLFF. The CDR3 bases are TGTGCCTGGAGTGCACAGGGGGCTAATGAAAAACTGTTTTTT.

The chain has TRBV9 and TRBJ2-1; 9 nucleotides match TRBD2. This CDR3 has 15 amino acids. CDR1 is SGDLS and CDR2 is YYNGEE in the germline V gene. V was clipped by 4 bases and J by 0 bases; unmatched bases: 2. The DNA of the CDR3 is TGTGCCAGCAGCTCTAGCGGGAACTCCTACAATGAGCAGTTCTTC. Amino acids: CASSSSGNSYNEQFF.

In DNA form, the CDR3 reads TGTGCCAGCAGCTACCTAGCGGGAGGGTTGGGGGCGCAGTTCTTC. Translating it yields CASSYLAGGLGAQFF. This chain joins TRBV6-5 and TRBJ2-1, with 12 bases lining up with TRBD2. With V trimmed by 6 bases and J by 12 bases, 12 bases remained unmatched. The germline V gene encodes CDR1 MNHEY and CDR2 SVGAGI. This CDR3 comprises 15 residues.

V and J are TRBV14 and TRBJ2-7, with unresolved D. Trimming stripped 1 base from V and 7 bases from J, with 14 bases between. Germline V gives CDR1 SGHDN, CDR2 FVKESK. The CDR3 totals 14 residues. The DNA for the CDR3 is TGTGCCAGCAGCCAAGGAGCGCCTCTCGGGGAGCAGTACTTC. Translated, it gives CASSQGAPLGEQYF.

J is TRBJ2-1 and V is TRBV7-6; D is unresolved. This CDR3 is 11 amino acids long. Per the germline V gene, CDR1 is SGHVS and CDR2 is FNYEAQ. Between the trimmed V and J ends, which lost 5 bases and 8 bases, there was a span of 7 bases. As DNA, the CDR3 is TGTGCCAGCAGCCGCATAGATGAGCAGTTCTTC. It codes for CASSRIDEQFF.

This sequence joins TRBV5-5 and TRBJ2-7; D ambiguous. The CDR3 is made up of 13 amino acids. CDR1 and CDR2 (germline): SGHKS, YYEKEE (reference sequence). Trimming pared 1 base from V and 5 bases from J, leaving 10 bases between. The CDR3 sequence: CASSLLARNEQYF. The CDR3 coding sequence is TGTGCCAGCAGCTTGTTGGCCAGAAACGAGCAGTACTTC.

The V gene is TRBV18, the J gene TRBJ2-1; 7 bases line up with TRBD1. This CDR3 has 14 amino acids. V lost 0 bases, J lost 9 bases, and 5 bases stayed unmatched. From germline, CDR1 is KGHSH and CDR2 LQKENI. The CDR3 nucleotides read TGTGCCAGCTCACCACCTCCGCAGGGGGTTGAGCAGTTCTTC. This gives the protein CASSPPPQGVEQFF.

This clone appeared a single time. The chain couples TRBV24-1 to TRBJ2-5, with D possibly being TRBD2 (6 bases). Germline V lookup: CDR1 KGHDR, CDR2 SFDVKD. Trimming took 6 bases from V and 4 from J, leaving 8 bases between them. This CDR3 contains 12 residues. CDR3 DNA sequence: TGTGCCACCAGTAACGGGAGAGAGACCCAGTACTTC. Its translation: CATSNGRETQYF.

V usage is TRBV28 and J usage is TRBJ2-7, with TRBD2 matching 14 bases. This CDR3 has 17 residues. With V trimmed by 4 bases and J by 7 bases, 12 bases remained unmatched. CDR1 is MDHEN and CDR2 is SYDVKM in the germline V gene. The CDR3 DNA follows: TGTGCCAGCAGTTCCCTATTCGGGACTAGCGGGAGAAGGGAGCAGTACTTC. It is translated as CASSSLFGTSGRREQYF.

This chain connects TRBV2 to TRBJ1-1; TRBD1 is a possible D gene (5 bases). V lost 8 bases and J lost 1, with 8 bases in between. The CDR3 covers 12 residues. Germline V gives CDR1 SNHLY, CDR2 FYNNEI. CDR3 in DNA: TGTGCCAGCGCCGGGGGGAACACTGAAGCTTTCTTT. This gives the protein CASAGGNTEAFF.

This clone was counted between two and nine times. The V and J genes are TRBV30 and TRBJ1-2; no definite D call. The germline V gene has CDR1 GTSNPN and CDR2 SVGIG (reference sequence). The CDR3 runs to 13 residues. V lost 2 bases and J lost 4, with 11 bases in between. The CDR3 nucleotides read TGTGCCTGGAGTAGGAGGGAGACCTATGGCTACACCTTC. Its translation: CAWSRRETYGYTF.

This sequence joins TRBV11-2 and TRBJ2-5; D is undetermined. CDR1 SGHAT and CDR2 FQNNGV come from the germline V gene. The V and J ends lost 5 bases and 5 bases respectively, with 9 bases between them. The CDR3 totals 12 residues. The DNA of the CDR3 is TGTGCCAGCAGCCCCGGGTACGAGACCCAGTACTTC. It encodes CASSPGYETQYF.

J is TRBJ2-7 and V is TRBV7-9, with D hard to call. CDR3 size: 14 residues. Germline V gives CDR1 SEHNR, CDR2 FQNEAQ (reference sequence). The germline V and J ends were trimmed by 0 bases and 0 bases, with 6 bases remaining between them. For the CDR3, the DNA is TGTGCCAGCAGCTTAGCCGGTAGCTCCTACGAGCAGTACTTC. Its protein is CASSLAGSSYEQYF.